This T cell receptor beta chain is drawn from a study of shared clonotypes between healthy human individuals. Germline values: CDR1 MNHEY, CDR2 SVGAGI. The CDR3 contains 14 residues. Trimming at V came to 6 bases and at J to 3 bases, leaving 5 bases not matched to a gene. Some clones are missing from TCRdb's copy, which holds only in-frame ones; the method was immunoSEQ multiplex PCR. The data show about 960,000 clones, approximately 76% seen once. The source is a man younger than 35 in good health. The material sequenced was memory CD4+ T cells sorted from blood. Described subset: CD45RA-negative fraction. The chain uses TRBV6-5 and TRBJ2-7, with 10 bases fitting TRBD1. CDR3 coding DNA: TGTGCCAGCAGACGGGACAGGGGTAACTACGAGCAGTACTTC. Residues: CASRRDRGNYEQYF.